This TCR beta chain was identified in a study of T cells in Graves' hyperthyroidism and ophthalmopathy. Study findings and constraints: The model identified upcoming ophthalmopathy a median approximately six months ahead of onset.

This clonotype appeared a few times. Its antigen is as yet unknown. Trimming removed 1 base from V and 7 bases from J, with 14 bases in between. Germline assignment: CDR1 SGHVS and CDR2 FQNEAQ. The CDR3 runs 15 residues. TCR beta CDR3 regions were amplified from RNA. First-round RT-PCR with HTBI primers amplified the TCR CDR3 region. MiXCR, run by TCRdb on the multiplex PCR reads, gives a single entry per CDR3 protein. The sample lists approximately 570,000 distinct CDR3 sequences, 20% occurring once. The chain links TRBV7-8 to TRBJ1-5; maybe TRBD1 (5 bases). Source material: blood. This sequence was found in a man aged 40-55 years with Graves' ophthalmopathy. The CDR3 loop reads CASSLEFRDGQPQHF. The CDR3 DNA sequence: TGTGCCAGCAGCTTAGAATTCAGGGACGGGCAGCCCCAGCATTTT.